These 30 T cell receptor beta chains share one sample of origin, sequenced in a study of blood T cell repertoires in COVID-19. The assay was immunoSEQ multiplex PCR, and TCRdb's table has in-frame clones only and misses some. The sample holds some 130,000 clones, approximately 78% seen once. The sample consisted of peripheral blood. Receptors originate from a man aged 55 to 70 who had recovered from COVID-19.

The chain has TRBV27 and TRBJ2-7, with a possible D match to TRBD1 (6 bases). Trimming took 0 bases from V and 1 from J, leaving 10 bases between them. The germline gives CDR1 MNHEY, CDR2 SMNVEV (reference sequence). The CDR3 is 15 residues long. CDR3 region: CASSLSSDSSYEQYF. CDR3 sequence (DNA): TGTGCCAGCAGTTTATCGTCGGACAGTTCCTACGAGCAGTACTTC.

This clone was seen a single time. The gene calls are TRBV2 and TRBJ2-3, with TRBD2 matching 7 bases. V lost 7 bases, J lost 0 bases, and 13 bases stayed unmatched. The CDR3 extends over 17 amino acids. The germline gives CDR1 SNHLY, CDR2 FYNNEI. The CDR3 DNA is TGTGCCAGCACTCAGAGGGGAGCGGGGCCTAGCACAGATACGCAGTATTTT. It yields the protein CASTQRGAGPSTDTQYF.

CDR3 sequence: CASSFPEEGEYGYTF. CDR3 DNA sequence: TGTGCCAGCAGCTTTCCTGAAGAGGGGGAGTATGGCTACACCTTC. The genes are TRBV5-4 and TRBJ1-2; a weak D match, TRBD1 (6 bases). The germline V gene has CDR1 SGHNT and CDR2 YYREEE (reference sequence). V was trimmed by 2 bases and J by 5 bases, leaving 16 bases between them. This CDR3 region has 15 residues.

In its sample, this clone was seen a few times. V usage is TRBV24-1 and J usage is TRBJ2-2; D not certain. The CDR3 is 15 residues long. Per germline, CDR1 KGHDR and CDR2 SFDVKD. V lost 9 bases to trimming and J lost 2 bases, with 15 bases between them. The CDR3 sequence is CATEQRLENTGELFF. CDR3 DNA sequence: TGTGCCACCGAGCAGAGGCTAGAAAACACCGGGGAGCTGTTTTTT.

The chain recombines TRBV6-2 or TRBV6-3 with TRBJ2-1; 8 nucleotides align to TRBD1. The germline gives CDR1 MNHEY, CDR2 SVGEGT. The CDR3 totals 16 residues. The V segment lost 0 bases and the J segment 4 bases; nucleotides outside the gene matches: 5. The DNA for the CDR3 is TGTGCCAGCAGTTACTCGTGGACAGGGCTTTACAATGAGCAGTTCTTC. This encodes CASSYSWTGLYNEQFF.

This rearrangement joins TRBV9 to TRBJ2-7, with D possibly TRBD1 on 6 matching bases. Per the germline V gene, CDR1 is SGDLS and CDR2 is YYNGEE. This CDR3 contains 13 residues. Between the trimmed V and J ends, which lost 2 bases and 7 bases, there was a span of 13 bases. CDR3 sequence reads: CASSVNRDGEQYF. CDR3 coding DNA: TGTGCCAGCAGCGTGAACAGGGACGGGGAGCAGTACTTC.

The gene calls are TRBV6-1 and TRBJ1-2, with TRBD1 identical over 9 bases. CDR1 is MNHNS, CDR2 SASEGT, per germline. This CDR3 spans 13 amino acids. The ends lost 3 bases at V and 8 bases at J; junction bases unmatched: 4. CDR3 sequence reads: CASSEGDRVGYTF. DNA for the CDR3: TGTGCCAGCAGTGAGGGGGACAGGGTGGGCTACACCTTC.

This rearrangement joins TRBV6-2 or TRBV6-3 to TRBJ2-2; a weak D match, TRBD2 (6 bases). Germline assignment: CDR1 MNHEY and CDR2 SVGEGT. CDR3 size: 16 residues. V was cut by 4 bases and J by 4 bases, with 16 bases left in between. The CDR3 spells CASSFTGVRSTGELFF. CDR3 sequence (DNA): TGTGCCAGCAGTTTTACGGGGGTGAGGTCCACCGGGGAGCTGTTTTTT.

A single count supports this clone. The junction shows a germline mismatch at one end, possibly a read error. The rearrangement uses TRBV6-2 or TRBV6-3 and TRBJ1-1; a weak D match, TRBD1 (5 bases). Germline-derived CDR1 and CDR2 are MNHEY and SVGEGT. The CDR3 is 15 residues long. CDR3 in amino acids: CASTYGDSRNTEAFF. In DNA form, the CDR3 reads TGTGCCAGCACTTACGGGGACTCGAGGAACACTGAAGCTTTCTTT.

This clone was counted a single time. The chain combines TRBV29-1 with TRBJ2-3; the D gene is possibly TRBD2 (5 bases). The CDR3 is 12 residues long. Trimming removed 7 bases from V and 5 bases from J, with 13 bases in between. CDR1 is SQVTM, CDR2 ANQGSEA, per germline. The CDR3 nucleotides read TGCAGCGGCGATCTAGCCGGAGATACGCAGTATTTT. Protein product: CSGDLAGDTQYF.

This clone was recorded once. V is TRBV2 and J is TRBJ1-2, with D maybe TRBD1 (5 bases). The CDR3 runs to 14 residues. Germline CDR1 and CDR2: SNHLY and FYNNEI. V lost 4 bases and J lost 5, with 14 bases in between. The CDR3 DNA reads TGTGCCAGCAGTGTGACAGAAACTGGGTATGGCTACACCTTC. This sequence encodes CASSVTETGYGYTF.

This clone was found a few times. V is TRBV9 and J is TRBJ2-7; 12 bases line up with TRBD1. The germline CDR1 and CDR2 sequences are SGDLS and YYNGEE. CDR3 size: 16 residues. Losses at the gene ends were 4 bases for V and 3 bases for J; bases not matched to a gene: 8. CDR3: CASSPAGTGGIYEQYF. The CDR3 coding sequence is TGTGCCAGCAGCCCCGCGGGGACAGGGGGCATCTACGAGCAGTACTTC. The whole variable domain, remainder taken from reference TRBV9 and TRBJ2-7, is DSGVTQTPKHLITATGQRVTLRCSPRSGDLSVYWYQQSLDQGLQFLIQYYNGEERAKGNILERFSAQQFPDLHSELNLSSLELGDSALYFCASSPAGTGGIYEQYFGPGTRLTVT.

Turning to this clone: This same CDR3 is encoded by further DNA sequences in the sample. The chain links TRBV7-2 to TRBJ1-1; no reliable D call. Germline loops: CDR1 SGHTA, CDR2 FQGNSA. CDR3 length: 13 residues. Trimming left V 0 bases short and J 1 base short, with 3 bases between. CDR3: CASSLARNTEAFF. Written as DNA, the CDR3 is TGTGCCAGCAGCTTAGCTAGGAACACTGAAGCTTTCTTT.

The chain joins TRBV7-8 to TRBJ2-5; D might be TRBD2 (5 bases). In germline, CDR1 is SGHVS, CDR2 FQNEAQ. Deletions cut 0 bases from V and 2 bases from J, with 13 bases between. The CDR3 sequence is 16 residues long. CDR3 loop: CASSLALAGLQETQYF. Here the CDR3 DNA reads TGTGCCAGCAGCTTAGCCTTGGCGGGCCTTCAAGAGACCCAGTACTTC. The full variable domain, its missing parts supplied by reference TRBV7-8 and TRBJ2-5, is GAGVSQSPRYKVAKRGQDVALRCDPISGHVSLFWYQQALGQGPEFLTYFQNEAQLDKSGLPSDRFFAERPEGSVSTLKIQRTQQEDSAVYLCASSLALAGLQETQYFGPGTRLLVL.

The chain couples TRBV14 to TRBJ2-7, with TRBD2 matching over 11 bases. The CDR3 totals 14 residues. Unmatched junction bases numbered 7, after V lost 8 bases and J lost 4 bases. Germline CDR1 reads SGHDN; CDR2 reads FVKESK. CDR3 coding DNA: TGTGCCAGCCAACTAGCGGGAGATAGTTACGAGCAGTACTTC. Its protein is CASQLAGDSYEQYF.

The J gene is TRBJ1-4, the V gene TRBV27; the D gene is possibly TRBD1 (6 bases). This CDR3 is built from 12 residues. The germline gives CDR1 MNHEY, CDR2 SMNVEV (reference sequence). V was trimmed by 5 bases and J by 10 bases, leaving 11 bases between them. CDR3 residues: CASSTDSGKLFF. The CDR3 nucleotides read TGTGCCAGCAGTACGGACAGTGGAAAACTGTTTTTT. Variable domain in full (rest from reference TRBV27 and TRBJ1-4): EAQVTQNPRYLITVTGKKLTVTCSQNMNHEYMSWYRQDPGLGLRQIYYSMNVEVTDKGDVPEGYKVSRKEKRNFPLILESPSPNQTSLYFCASSTDSGKLFFGSGTQLSVL.

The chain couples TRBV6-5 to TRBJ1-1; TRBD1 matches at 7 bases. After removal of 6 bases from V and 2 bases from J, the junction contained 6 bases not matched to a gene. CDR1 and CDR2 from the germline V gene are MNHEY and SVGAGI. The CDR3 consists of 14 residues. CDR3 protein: CASSRDRVNTEAFF. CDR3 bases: TGTGCCAGCAGCCGTGACAGGGTTAACACTGAAGCTTTCTTT.

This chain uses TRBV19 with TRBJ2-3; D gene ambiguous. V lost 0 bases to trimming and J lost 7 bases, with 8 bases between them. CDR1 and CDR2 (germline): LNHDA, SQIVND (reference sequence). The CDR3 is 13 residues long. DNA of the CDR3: TGTGCCAGTAGTATAGATTTCCCAAATACGCAGTATTTT. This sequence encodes CASSIDFPNTQYF.

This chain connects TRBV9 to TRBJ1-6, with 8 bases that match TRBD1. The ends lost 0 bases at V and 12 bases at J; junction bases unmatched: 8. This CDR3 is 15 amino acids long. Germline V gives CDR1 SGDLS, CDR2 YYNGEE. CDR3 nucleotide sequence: TGTGCCAGCAGCGTAGTGGGACAGGCAGTAGAACCCCTCCACTTT. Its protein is CASSVVGQAVEPLHF.

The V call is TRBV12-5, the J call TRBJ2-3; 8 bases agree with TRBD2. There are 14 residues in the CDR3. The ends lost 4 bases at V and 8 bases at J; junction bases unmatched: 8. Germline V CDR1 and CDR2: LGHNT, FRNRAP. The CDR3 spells CASGSSGGQGTQYF. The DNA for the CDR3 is TGTGCTAGTGGTTCCTCGGGGGGGCAAGGTACGCAGTATTTT.

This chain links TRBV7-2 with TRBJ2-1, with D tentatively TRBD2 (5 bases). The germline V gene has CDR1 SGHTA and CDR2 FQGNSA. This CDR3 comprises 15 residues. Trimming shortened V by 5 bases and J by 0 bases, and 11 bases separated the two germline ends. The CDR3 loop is CASSPLAGSYNEQFF. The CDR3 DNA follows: TGTGCCAGCAGCCCGCTAGCTGGCTCCTACAATGAGCAGTTCTTC.

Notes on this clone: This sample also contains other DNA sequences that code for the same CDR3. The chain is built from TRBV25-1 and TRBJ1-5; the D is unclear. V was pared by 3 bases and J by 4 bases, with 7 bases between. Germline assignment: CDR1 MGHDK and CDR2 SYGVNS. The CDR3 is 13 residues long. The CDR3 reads CASSETGNQPQHF. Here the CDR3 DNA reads TGTGCCAGCAGTGAGACGGGAAATCAGCCCCAGCATTTT.

CDR3 coding DNA: TGTGCCAGCAGCCCGACAGCTAACTATGGCTACACCTTC. It encodes CASSPTANYGYTF. The chain employs TRBV2 and TRBJ1-2; possible D gene TRBD1, 5 bases. CDR1 is SNHLY and CDR2 is FYNNEI in the germline V gene. Trimming left V 6 bases short and J 0 bases short, with 8 bases between. There are 13 residues in the CDR3.

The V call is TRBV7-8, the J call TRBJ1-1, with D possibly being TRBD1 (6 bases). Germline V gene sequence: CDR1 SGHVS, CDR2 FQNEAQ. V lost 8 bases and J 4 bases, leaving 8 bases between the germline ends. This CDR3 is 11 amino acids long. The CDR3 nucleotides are TGTGCCAGCGGGGGCCTCACTGAAGCTTTCTTT. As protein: CASGGLTEAFF.

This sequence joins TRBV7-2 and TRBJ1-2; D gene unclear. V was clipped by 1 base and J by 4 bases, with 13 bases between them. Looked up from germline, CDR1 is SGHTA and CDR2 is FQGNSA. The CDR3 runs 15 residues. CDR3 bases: TGTGCCAGCAGCTTAGGCGGCGCGCCCCTCTATGGCTACACCTTC. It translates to CASSLGGAPLYGYTF.

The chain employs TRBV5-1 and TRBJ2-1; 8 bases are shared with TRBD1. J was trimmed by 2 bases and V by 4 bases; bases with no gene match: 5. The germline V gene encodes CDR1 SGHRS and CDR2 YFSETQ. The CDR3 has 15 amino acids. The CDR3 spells CASSPGTGAYNEQFF. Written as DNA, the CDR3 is TGCGCCAGCAGCCCAGGGACAGGCGCCTACAATGAGCAGTTCTTC.

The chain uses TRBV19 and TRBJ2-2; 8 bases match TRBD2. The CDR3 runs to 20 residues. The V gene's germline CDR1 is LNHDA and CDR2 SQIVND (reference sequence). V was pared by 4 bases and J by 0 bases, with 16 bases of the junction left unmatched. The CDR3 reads CASSTPTGRGFRTNTGELFF. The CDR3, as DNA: TGTGCCAGTAGTACCCCAACCGGGAGGGGCTTTAGGACGAACACCGGGGAGCTGTTTTTT.

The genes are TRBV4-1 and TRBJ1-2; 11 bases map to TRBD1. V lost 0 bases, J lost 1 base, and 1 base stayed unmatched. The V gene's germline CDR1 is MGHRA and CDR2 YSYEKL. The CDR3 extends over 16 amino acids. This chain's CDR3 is CASSQEGQGVNYGYTF. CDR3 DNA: TGCGCCAGCAGCCAAGAGGGACAGGGGGTTAACTATGGCTACACCTTC.

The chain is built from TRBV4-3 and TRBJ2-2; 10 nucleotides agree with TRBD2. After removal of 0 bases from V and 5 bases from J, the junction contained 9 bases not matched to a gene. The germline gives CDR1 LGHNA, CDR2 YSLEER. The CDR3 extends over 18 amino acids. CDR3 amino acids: CASSQDLLAGRGTGELFF. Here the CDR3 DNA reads TGCGCCAGCAGCCAAGACCTACTAGCGGGGCGGGGAACCGGGGAGCTGTTTTTT.

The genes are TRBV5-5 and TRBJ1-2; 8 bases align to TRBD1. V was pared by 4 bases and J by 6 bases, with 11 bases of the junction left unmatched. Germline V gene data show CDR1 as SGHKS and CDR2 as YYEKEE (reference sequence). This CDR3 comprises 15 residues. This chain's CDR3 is CASSIDGQGIHGYTF. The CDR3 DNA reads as TGTGCCAGCAGCATCGACGGACAGGGCATCCATGGCTACACCTTC.